This TCR beta chain was recovered during a study of identical twins. This clonotype was seen ten or more times. What it recognizes is unknown. Healthy Caucasian donors formed the entire cohort. Template switching (which added a universal primer site) was used, and cDNA carried unique molecular identifiers. Using its own MiXCR run on the 5' RACE reads, TCRdb lists one record per CDR3 protein. This sample carries 690,000 or so distinct CDR3 sequences, approximately 6% of them seen once, and the ten largest clones take about 1.8%. Study results and caveats: Less excess twin sharing appeared in beta out-of-frame sequences.

The CDR3 has 15 amino acids. Germline V gene sequence: CDR1 DFQATT, CDR2 SNEGSKA (reference sequence). Unmatched junction bases numbered 9, after V lost 0 bases and J lost 4 bases. The source material was naive T cells sorted from blood. The chain uses TRBV20-1 and TRBJ2-7, with TRBD2 identical over 7 bases. This clonotype was obtained from a man aged 18 to 30 in good health. CDR3: CSARDLGGSQYEQYF. The CDR3 DNA reads as TGCAGTGCTAGAGATCTCGGCGGGAGCCAATACGAGCAGTACTTC.